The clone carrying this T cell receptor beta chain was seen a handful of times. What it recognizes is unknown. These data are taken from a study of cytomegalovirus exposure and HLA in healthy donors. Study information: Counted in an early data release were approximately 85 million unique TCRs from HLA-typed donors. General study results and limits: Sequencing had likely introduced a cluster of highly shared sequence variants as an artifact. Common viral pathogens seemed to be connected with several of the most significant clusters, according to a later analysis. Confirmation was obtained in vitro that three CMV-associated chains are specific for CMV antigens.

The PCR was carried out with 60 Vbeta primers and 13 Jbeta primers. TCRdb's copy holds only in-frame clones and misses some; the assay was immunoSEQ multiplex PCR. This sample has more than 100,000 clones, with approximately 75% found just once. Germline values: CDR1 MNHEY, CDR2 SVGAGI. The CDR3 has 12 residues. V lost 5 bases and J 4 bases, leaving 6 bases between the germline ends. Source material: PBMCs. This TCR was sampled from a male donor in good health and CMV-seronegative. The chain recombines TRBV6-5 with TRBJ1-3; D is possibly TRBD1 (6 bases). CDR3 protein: CASSGQGNTIYF. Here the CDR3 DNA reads TGTGCCAGCAGTGGACAGGGAAACACCATATATTTT.